Reported below is one TCR beta chain. No antigen is known for it. V lost 6 bases to trimming and J lost 4 bases; unmatched junction nucleotides: 8. The CDR3 is 15 residues long. Germline V gives CDR1 MNHEY, CDR2 SVGEGT. The sample originates from a study of vaccination and CD4 T cells after COVID-19. The treatment denotes: roughly ten-day PBMC culture with coronavirus spike peptide pools or control peptides (ViraFEST assay). An Oncomine TCR Beta short-read assay was used to sequence the DNA from cultured CD4+ T cells. TCRdb fed the PCR reads into MiXCR, producing one record per CDR3 protein. This repertoire shows more than 10,000 distinct CDR3 sequences, 70% to 80% found once; its top ten account for 20% to 25%.

This clonotype was obtained from a human donor who had recovered from COVID-19. This chain joins TRBV6-2 or TRBV6-3 and TRBJ1-5; the match to TRBD1 covers 8 bases. Sequencing used CD4+ T cells from blood, cultured in vitro. The CDR3 reads CASRTGTGINQPQHF. In DNA form, the CDR3 reads TGTGCCAGCAGAACCGGGACAGGAATAAATCAGCCCCAGCATTTT.